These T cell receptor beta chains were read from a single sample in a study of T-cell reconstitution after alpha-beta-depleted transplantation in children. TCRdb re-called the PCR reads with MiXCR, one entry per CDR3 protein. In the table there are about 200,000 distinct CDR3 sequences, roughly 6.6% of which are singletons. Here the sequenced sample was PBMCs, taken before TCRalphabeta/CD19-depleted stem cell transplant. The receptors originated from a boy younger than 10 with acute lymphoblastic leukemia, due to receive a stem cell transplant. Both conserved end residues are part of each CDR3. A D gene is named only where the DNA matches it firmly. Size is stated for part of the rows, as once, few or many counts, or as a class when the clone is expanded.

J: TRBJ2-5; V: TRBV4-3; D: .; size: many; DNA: TGCGCCAGCAGCCAAGTTGGAGGGAGGACCCAGTACTTC; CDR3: CASSQVGGRTQYF
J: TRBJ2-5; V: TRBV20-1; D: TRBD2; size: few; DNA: TGCTGTGCTAGAGGTCCGACTAGCGGTCGACTGGAGACCCAGTACTTC; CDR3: CCARGPTSGRLETQYF
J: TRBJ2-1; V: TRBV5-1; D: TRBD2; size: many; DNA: TGCGCCAGCAGGTTAACCACGGGACTAGCGGGGGCGGGTGAGCAGTTCTTC; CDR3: CASRLTTGLAGAGEQFF
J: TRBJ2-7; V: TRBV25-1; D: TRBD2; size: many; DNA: TGTGCCAGCAGTGGACCGACTAGCGATCGAGCCCTTAACTACGAGCAGTACTTC; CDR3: CASSGPTSDRALNYEQYF
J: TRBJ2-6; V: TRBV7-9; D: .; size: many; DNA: TGTGCCAGCAGCTTAGTTGCTGGGGCCAACGTCCTGACTTTC; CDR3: CASSLVAGANVLTF
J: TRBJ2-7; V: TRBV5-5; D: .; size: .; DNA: TGTGCCAGCAGCTTGGAGCCGAGCTCCTACGAGCAGTACTTC; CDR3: CASSLEPSSYEQYF
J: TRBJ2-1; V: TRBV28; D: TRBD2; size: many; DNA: TGTGCCAGCAGTCCCCGCCTATACTCCGGGACTAGTGATGACAATGAGCAGTTCTTC; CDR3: CASSPRLYSGTSDDNEQFF
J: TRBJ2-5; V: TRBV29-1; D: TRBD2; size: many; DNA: TGCAGCGTTGTTAGCGGGAGGGCCCCAGAGACCCAGTACTTC; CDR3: CSVVSGRAPETQYF
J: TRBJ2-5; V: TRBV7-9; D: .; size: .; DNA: TGTGCCAGCAGCCCCGTAGAACTCCAAGAGACCCAGTACTTC; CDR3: CASSPVELQETQYF
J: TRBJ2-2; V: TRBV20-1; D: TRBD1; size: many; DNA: TGCAGTGCAACCGGGACAGGGGGCTCCGGGGAGCTGTTTTTT; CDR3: CSATGTGGSGELFF
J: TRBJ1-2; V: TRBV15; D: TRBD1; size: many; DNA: TGTGCCACCAGCGGACAGGGTTTGGGCTACACCTTC; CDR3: CATSGQGLGYTF
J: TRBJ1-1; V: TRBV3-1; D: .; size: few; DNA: TGTGCCAGCAGCCGCCGAAGGGGGGGAGCGAACACTGAAGCTTTCTTT; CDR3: CASSRRRGGANTEAFF
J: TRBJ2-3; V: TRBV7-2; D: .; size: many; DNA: TGTGCCAGCAGCTTAGCAGGGGGGGCCACAGATACGCAGTATTTT; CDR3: CASSLAGGATDTQYF
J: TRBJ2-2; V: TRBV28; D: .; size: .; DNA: TGTGCCAGCAGTTTGGGAAGTCATAGCGCGAACACCGGGGAGCTGTTTTTT; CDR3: CASSLGSHSANTGELFF
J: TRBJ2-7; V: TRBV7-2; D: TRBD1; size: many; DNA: TGTGCCAGCAGCCCCCGCCCGACAGGGAGCAGGGAGTACGAGCAGTACTTC; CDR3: CASSPRPTGSREYEQYF
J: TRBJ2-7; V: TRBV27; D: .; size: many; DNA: TGTGCCAGCAGTTTTTCTTCGGGCGAGCAGTACTTC; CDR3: CASSFSSGEQYF
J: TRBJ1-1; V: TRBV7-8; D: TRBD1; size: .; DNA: TGTGCCAGCAGCGTAAGGGGGCTGGGCACTGAAGCTTTCTTT; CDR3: CASSVRGLGTEAFF
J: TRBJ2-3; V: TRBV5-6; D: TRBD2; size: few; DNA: TGTGCCAGCAGCTCCCAACGGACTAGCGTTACAGATACGCAGTATTTT; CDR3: CASSSQRTSVTDTQYF
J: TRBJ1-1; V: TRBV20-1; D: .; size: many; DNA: TGCAGTGCTAGCAGGGGTTTCGGAAACACTGAAGCTTTCTTT; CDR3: CSASRGFGNTEAFF
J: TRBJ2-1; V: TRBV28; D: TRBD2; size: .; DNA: TGTGCCAGCAGCCGAGGCCTGGCGGGAGGGCACAATGAGCAGTTCTTC; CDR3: CASSRGLAGGHNEQFF
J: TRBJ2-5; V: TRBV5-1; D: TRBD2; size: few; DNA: TGCGCCAGCAGCCCTCTAGCGGGAGTGGAGGAGACCCAGTACTTC; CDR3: CASSPLAGVEETQYF
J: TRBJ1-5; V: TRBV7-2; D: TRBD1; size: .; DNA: TGTGCCAGCAGCTTACAACAGGGGGCAGGACAGCCCCAGCATTTT; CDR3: CASSLQQGAGQPQHF
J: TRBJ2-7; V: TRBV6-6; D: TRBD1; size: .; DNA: TGTGCCAGCTTGGGACAGGGTAGCTACGAGCAGTACTTC; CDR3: CASLGQGSYEQYF
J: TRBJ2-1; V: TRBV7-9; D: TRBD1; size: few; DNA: TGTGCCAGCAGCCAAGGGTGGGGGACAGGGTACTTTGATGAGCAGTTCTTC; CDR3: CASSQGWGTGYFDEQFF
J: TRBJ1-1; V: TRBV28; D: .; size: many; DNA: TGTGCCAGCAGTCGGGGTTTTGGAGCTTTCTTT; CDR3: CASSRGFGAFF
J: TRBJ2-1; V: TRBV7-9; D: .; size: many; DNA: TGTGCCAGCAGCTCCCCGGGGGGCACGGAGCAGTTCTTC; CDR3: CASSSPGGTEQFF
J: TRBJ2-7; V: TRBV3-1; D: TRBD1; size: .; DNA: TGTGCCAGCAGCTATGGACAGGGCCGCGAGCAGTACTTC; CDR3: CASSYGQGREQYF
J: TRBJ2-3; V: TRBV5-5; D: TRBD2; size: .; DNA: TGTGCCAGCAACCCCCTTCTAGCGGACAGCACAGATACGCAGTATTTT; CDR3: CASNPLLADSTDTQYF
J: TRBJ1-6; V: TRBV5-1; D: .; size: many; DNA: TGCGCCAGCAGCCGCCGGGACACCTATAATTCACCCCTCCACTTT; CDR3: CASSRRDTYNSPLHF
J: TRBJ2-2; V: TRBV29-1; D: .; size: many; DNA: TGCAGCGTTTACGGGGTGAACACCGGGGAGCTGTTTTTT; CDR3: CSVYGVNTGELFF
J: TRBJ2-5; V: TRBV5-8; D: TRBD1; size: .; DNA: TGTGCCAGCAGGTTCCCCCCCAGGGGGCGAAGCATGGAGACCCAGTACTTC; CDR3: CASRFPPRGRSMETQYF
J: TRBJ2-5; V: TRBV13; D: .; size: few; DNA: TGTGCCAGCAGCCTAAACCAGGGAGCAATCCAAGAGACCCAGTACTTC; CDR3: CASSLNQGAIQETQYF
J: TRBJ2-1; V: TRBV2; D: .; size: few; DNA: TGTGCCAGTGAGAGGGTGGAGCAGTTCTTC; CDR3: CASERVEQFF
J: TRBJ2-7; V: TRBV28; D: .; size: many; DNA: TGTGCCAGCAGTTCTACCGGGACAAATTACGAGCAGTACTTC; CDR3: CASSSTGTNYEQYF
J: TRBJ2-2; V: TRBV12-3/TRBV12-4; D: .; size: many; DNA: TGTGCCACTACTGTGGGGGGCCCCGGGGAGCTGTTTTTT; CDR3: CATTVGGPGELFF
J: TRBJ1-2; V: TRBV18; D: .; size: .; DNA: TGTGCCAGCTCACCCGGAAACTATGGCTACACCTTC; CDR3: CASSPGNYGYTF
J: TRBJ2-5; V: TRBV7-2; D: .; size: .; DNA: TGTGCCAGCAGCCCGACTCGGACCACGTTGGAGACCCAGTACTTC; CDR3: CASSPTRTTLETQYF
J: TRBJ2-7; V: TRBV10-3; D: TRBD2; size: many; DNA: TGTGCCATTAGCGGGGGGGACGAGCAGTACTTC; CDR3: CAISGGDEQYF
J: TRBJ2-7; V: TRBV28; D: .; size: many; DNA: TGTGCCAGCAGCTCAGGGGTGATTACCTACGAGCAGTACTTC; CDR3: CASSSGVITYEQYF
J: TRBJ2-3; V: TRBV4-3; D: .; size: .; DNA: TGCGCCAGCAGCCAAGATGAACATCCCACAGATACGCAGTATTTT; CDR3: CASSQDEHPTDTQYF
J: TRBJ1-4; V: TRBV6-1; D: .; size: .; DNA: TGTGCCAGCAGTGAAAGGGGGAAGAATGAAAAACTGTTTTTT; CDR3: CASSERGKNEKLFF
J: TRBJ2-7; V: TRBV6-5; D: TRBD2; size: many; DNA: TGTGCCAGCATCTCAACTAGCGCCGAGCAGTACTTC; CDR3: CASISTSAEQYF
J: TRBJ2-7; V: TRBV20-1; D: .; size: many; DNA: TGCAGTGCTTGGGACGGTTCATCCTACGAGCAGTACTTC; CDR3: CSAWDGSSYEQYF
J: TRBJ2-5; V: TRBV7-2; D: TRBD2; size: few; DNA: TGTGCCAGCAGCTTGGTAGCGGGAGGGGGGACCTGGGAGACCCAGTACTTC; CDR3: CASSLVAGGGTWETQYF
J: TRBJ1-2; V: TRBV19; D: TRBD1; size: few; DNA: TGTGCCACAGGGGGTTGGGACTATGGCTACACCTTC; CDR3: CATGGWDYGYTF
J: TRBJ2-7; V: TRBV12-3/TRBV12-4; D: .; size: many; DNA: TGTGCCAGCAGTTTAGTCGGGGTTCGCCACGAGCAGTACTTC; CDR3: CASSLVGVRHEQYF
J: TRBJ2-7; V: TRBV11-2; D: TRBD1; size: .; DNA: TGTGCCAGCAGCCCAACCGGGACAGCCTACGAGCAGTACTTC; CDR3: CASSPTGTAYEQYF
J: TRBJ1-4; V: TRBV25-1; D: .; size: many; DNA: TGTGCCAGCAGTTCCCACCCTGACGGACCAACTAATGAAAAACTGTTTTTT; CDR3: CASSSHPDGPTNEKLFF